One and the same sample provided the 25 T cell receptor beta chains below, sequenced in a study of T cell changes during pregnancy in multiple sclerosis. Profiling relied on immunoSEQ multiplex PCR, and the TCRdb table lists in-frame clones only, not all of them. The table shows roughly 63,000 clones, with roughly 91% occurring only once. Sequenced here: peripheral blood, sampled in the second trimester of pregnancy. The origin of the receptors is a female donor in good health, enrolled as a control in a pregnancy study.

V is TRBV28 and J is TRBJ1-2; D gene unclear. The CDR3 extends over 14 amino acids. V lost 3 bases and J lost 0, with 8 bases in between. CDR1 is MDHEN and CDR2 is SYDVKM in the germline V gene. The CDR3 DNA reads as TGTGCCAGCAGTTTGGGCAGCACTAACTATGGCTACACCTTC. This encodes CASSLGSTNYGYTF.

This chain uses TRBV10-2 with TRBJ2-1; weak D call: TRBD1 (6 bases). Germline lookup yields CDR1 WSHSY and CDR2 SAAADI. CDR3 length equals 14 residues. The V end was cut by 7 bases, the J end by 8 bases, with 18 bases between. CDR3 amino acids: CASKIGRGRDEQFF. CDR3 DNA: TGCGCCAGCAAAATCGGCAGGGGACGGGATGAGCAGTTCTTC.

This clone is a singleton in its sample. The chain links TRBV2 to TRBJ1-3; a weak D match, TRBD1 (5 bases). V was trimmed by 6 bases and J by 0 bases, leaving 9 bases between them. The CDR3 runs 14 residues. Germline values: CDR1 SNHLY, CDR2 FYNNEI. The CDR3 coding sequence is TGTGCCAGCAGGCGGGGCCCCTCTGGAAACACCATATATTTT. It specifies CASRRGPSGNTIYF.

V is TRBV29-1 and J is TRBJ2-1; possibly TRBD1 for D (6 bases). V was pared by 4 bases and J by 7 bases, with 11 bases between. CDR1 and CDR2 from the germline V gene are SQVTM and ANQGSEA. The CDR3 runs to 12 residues. Written as DNA, the CDR3 is TGCAGCGTTGTTGCAGGGGCAAATGAGCAGTTCTTC. Translating gives CSVVAGANEQFF.

The chain recombines TRBV6-5 with TRBJ2-7, with TRBD1 matching 9 bases. The CDR3 runs to 13 residues. Germline loops: CDR1 MNHEY, CDR2 SVGAGI. The junction had 2 bases not matched to a gene; V was cut back by 4 bases and J by 4 bases. The CDR3 reads CASSWGQGYEQYF. The CDR3 DNA is TGTGCCAGCAGTTGGGGACAGGGTTACGAGCAGTACTTC.

The chain couples TRBV29-1 to TRBJ2-1; unclear D gene. CDR3 length equals 12 residues. Trimming took 7 bases from V and 6 from J, leaving 13 bases between them. CDR1 is SQVTM and CDR2 is ANQGSEA in the germline V gene. The DNA for the CDR3 is TGCAGCGCCCGAGACGACTTCAATGAGCAGTTCTTC. Amino acid sequence: CSARDDFNEQFF.

The chain employs TRBV5-1 and TRBJ1-6, with 7 bases matching TRBD1. In germline, CDR1 is SGHRS, CDR2 YFSETQ. The CDR3 runs 15 residues. The ends lost 4 bases at V and 6 bases at J; junction bases unmatched: 7. The CDR3 sequence is CASSVRQGANSPLHF. DNA of the CDR3: TGCGCCAGCAGCGTCCGACAGGGTGCTAATTCACCCCTCCACTTT.

The chain uses TRBV27 and TRBJ1-1; D gene ambiguous. V was shortened by 1 base and J by 1 base, with 7 bases between the two germline ends. CDR1 and CDR2 from the germline V gene are MNHEY and SMNVEV (reference sequence). CDR3 size: 14 residues. The CDR3 loop is CASSLYNGNTEAFF. CDR3 DNA: TGTGCCAGCAGTTTATATAACGGGAACACTGAAGCTTTCTTT.

The chain is built from TRBV5-1 and TRBJ2-5; 7 bases are shared with TRBD1. The CDR3 contains 14 residues. V lost 3 bases, J lost 4 bases, and 6 bases stayed unmatched. In germline, CDR1 is SGHRS, CDR2 YFSETQ. The CDR3 spells CASSSTPGGETQYF. The CDR3 coding sequence is TGCGCCAGCAGCTCGACCCCAGGGGGAGAGACCCAGTACTTC.

Points on this clone: Other DNA sequences within the sample encode an identical CDR3. The chain combines TRBV4-2 with TRBJ2-5; 9 bases map to TRBD2. This CDR3 has 16 residues. Germline CDR1 and CDR2: LGHNA and YNFKEQ. The V and J ends lost 0 bases and 5 bases, in that order; junction bases with no gene match: 7. CDR3 protein: CASSQDGRGGHETQYF. The CDR3 DNA sequence: TGTGCCAGCAGCCAAGATGGGCGGGGGGGCCATGAGACCCAGTACTTC.

The J gene is TRBJ2-1, the V gene TRBV6-4; 13 bases fit TRBD2. The ends lost 10 bases at V and 9 bases at J; junction bases unmatched: 9. This CDR3 is built from 14 residues. Germline CDR1 is MRHNA and CDR2 is SNTAGT. The chain's CDR3 is CATSRLAGGGEQFF. In DNA form, the CDR3 reads TGTGCCACCTCTCGACTAGCGGGAGGTGGTGAGCAGTTCTTC.

The rearrangement uses TRBV5-1 and TRBJ2-2, with 7 bases fitting TRBD2. This CDR3 is built from 14 residues. Unmatched junction bases numbered 10, after V lost 4 bases and J lost 10 bases. In germline, CDR1 is SGHRS, CDR2 YFSETQ. The CDR3 reads CASSLGTTQTELFF. In DNA form, the CDR3 reads TGCGCCAGCAGCCTGGGGACTACCCAGACGGAGCTGTTTTTT.

The chain recombines TRBV6-1 with TRBJ2-1; D might be TRBD2 (5 bases). Trimming cost V 4 bases and J 8 bases, with 24 bases left between them. The CDR3 loop spans 17 amino acids. The germline V gene encodes CDR1 MNHNS and CDR2 SASEGT. The DNA for the CDR3 is TGTGCCAGCAGTGGCCTCGCTAGGCGGGTCCCGGCGGATGAGCAGTTCTTC. Translating gives CASSGLARRVPADEQFF.

The chain has TRBV9 and TRBJ2-7; D is unresolved. The germline gives CDR1 SGDLS, CDR2 YYNGEE. Trimming shortened V by 3 bases and J by 4 bases, and 5 bases separated the two germline ends. CDR3 length equals 11 residues. The CDR3 bases are TGTGCCAGCAGCGCCATGTACGAGCAGTACTTC. Translation gives CASSAMYEQYF.

This chain joins TRBV2 and TRBJ2-1; 8 bases fit TRBD2. Germline loops: CDR1 SNHLY, CDR2 FYNNEI. The V and J ends lost 5 bases and 10 bases, in that order; junction bases with no gene match: 4. This CDR3 has 12 residues. CDR3 loop: CASSRIAGEQFF. As DNA, the CDR3 is TGTGCCAGCAGTCGAATAGCGGGAGAGCAGTTCTTC.

The J gene is TRBJ2-1, the V gene TRBV28, with 12 positions matching TRBD2. J lost 3 bases, V lost 6 bases, and 9 bases had no gene match. There are 17 residues in the CDR3. Per germline, CDR1 MDHEN and CDR2 SYDVKM. CDR3 sequence reads: CASRRAQLAGGYNEQFF. CDR3 bases: TGTGCCAGCAGAAGGGCCCAACTAGCGGGGGGCTACAATGAGCAGTTCTTC.

The rearrangement uses TRBV5-1 and TRBJ2-5, with D tentatively TRBD1 (5 bases). This CDR3 is built from 15 residues. Germline-derived CDR1 and CDR2 are SGHRS and YFSETQ. The V and J ends lost 0 bases and 1 base respectively, with 10 bases between them. CDR3 nucleotide sequence: TGCGCCAGCAGCTTGGTAGGGGCGACCCAAGAGACCCAGTACTTC. Its translation is CASSLVGATQETQYF.

The CDR3 here is CITGVGTGELFF. CDR3 sequence (DNA): TGTATAACAGGAGTGGGTACCGGGGAGCTGTTTTTT. V gene TRBV2 combines with J gene TRBJ2-2, with D possibly matching TRBD1 (5 bases). Germline loops: CDR1 SNHLY, CDR2 FYNNEI. The CDR3 is made up of 12 amino acids.

The rearrangement links TRBV6-1 to TRBJ1-1; 10 nucleotides align to TRBD1. The germline V gene encodes CDR1 MNHNS and CDR2 SASEGT. V lost 7 bases to trimming and J lost 0 bases; unmatched junction nucleotides: 5. CDR3 size: 15 residues. Here the CDR3 reads CASTLGQGMNTEAFF. In DNA, the CDR3 is TGTGCCAGCACCCTGGGACAGGGGATGAACACTGAAGCTTTCTTT.

The chain combines TRBV5-1 with TRBJ2-1; TRBD2 matches at 12 bases. The ends lost 3 bases at V and 5 bases at J; junction bases unmatched: 6. The germline V gene encodes CDR1 SGHRS and CDR2 YFSETQ. This CDR3 spans 16 amino acids. This CDR3 reads CASSYLAGGNNNEQFF. The CDR3 coding sequence is TGCGCCAGCAGCTACCTAGCGGGGGGGAACAACAATGAGCAGTTCTTC. Supplemented by reference TRBV5-1 and TRBJ2-1, the full variable domain reads KAGVTQTPRYLIKTRGQQVTLSCSPISGHRSVSWYQQTPGQGLQFLFEYFSETQRNKGNFPGRFSGRQFSNSRSEMNVSTLELGDSALYLCASSYLAGGNNNEQFFGPGTRLTVL.

This chain links TRBV5-6 with TRBJ2-1, with 8 positions matching TRBD2. CDR1 is SGHDT, CDR2 YYEEEE, per germline. V was pared by 3 bases and J by 3 bases, with 8 bases of the junction left unmatched. This CDR3 has 16 residues. CDR3 in DNA: TGTGCCAGCAGCTGGGGCGGGGGGACCTACTACAATGAGCAGTTCTTC. Its translation is CASSWGGGTYYNEQFF.

The table lists this clone with a count of one. V usage is TRBV9 and J usage is TRBJ1-6; D might be TRBD1 (5 bases). Looked up from germline, CDR1 is SGDLS and CDR2 is YYNGEE. Trimming left V 3 bases short and J 9 bases short, with 13 bases between. The CDR3 is 14 residues long. CDR3 amino acids: CASSDGTWGSPLHF. Here the CDR3 DNA reads TGTGCCAGCAGCGACGGGACTTGGGGTTCACCCCTCCACTTT. Supplemented by reference TRBV9 and TRBJ1-6, the full variable domain reads DSGVTQTPKHLITATGQRVTLRCSPRSGDLSVYWYQQSLDQGLQFLIQYYNGEERAKGNILERFSAQQFPDLHSELNLSSLELGDSALYFCASSDGTWGSPLHFGNGTRLTVT.

CDR3 in amino acids: CASSQDVTTYEQYF. As DNA, the CDR3 is TGCGCCAGCAGCCAAGATGTTACAACCTACGAGCAGTACTTC. The chain carries TRBV4-1 and TRBJ2-7; D unresolved. The ends were cut back, 0 bases at V and 2 bases at J, with 8 bases in the middle. The CDR3 sequence is 14 residues long. Germline loops: CDR1 MGHRA, CDR2 YSYEKL.

The chain carries TRBV19 and TRBJ2-5, with D perhaps matching TRBD1 (6 bases). V lost 1 base, J lost 5 bases, and 23 bases lay in between. The CDR3 covers 18 residues. Germline-derived CDR1 and CDR2 are LNHDA and SQIVND (reference sequence). The DNA of the CDR3 is TGTGCCAGTAGTATAGGTTTTGGTCGCAGGGGTCGACCCGAGACCCAGTACTTC. Amino acids: CASSIGFGRRGRPETQYF.

This clone appeared a single time. V is TRBV7-8 and J is TRBJ1-1; D is uncertain. The CDR3 runs to 15 residues. Germline CDR1 reads SGHVS; CDR2 reads FQNEAQ. V gave up 2 bases and J gave up 1 base, with 11 bases separating them. The CDR3 nucleotides are TGTGCCAGCAGCTTATCCCCTCTGGCGAACACTGAAGCTTTCTTT. Residues: CASSLSPLANTEAFF.